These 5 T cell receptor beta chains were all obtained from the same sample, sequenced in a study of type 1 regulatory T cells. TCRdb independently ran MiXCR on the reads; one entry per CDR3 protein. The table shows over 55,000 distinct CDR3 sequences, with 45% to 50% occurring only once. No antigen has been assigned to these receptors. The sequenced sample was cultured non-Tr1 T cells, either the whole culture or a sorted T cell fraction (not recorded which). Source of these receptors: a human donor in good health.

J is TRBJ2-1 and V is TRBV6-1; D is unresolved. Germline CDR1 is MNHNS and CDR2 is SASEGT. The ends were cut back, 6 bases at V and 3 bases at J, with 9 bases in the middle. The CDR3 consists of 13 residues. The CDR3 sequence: CASRVDNYNEQFF. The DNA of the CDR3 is TGTGCCAGCAGGGTAGACAACTACAATGAGCAGTTCTTC.

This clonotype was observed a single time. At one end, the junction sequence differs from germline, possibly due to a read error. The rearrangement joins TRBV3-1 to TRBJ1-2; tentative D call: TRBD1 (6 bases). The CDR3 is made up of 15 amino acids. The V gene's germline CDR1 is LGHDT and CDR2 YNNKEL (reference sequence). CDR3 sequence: CAISHGGTLNYGYTF. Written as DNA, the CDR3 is TGTGCCATCAGCCACGGGGGGACACTCAACTATGGCTACACCTTC.

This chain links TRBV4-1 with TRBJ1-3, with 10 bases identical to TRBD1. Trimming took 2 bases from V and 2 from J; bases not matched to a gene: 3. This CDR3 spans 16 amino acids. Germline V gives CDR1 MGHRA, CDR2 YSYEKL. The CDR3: CASSQSGTGAGNTIYF. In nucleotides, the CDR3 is TGCGCCAGCAGCCAATCCGGGACAGGGGCTGGAAACACCATATATTTT.

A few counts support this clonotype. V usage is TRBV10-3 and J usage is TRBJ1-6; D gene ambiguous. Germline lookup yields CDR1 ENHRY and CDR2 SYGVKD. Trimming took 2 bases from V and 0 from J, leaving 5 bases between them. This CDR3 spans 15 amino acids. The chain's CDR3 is CAISELGSYNSPLHF. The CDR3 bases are TGTGCCATCAGTGAGCTGGGCTCCTATAATTCACCCCTCCACTTT.

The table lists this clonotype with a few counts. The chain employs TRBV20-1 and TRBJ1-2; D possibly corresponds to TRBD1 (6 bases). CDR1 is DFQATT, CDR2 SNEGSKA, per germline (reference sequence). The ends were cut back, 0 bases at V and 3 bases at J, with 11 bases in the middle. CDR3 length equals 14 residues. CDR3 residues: CSARDERGDYGYTF. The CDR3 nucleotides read TGCAGTGCTAGAGATGAGAGGGGGGACTATGGCTACACCTTC.